This T cell receptor beta chain comes out of a study of T cells in Graves' hyperthyroidism and ophthalmopathy (dated by TCRdb to between 2017 and 2020). The study in broad terms: Peripheral blood samples were taken at the time of initial diagnosis, prior to any treatment. A discovery cohort of around 98 patients, about 40 with Graves' ophthalmopathy and about 58 with stable Graves' hyperthyroidism, was used to find distinguishing TCR V-J signatures. An independent validation cohort of 18 to 20 hyperthyroidism patients and some 15 patients who later progressed to ophthalmopathy tested prospective prediction of ophthalmopathy. The roughly 100 discovery patients were randomly divided into training and test sets at a 7:3 ratio. In several Graves' hyperthyroidism patients, the study also compared T-cell repertoires from thyroid tissue with T-cell repertoires from blood. Once sampling was done, hyperthyroidism patients were given methimazole at a starting dose of 30 mg daily, whereas ophthalmopathy patients were given high-dose intravenous methylprednisolone. According to the paper, TCR Vbeta CDR3 sequencing was carried out on around 140 peripheral blood samples, which came from around 43 ophthalmopathy, about 75 hyperthyroidism and approximately 17 progressor patients. The study at large found these results: Most expanded thyroid clonotypes (frequency above 0.001) were also detected in blood, a finding suggesting that blood repertoires may reflect thyroid immune responses. No statistical method was used to set the sample size in advance, and investigators knew the group allocation. In validation, the model predicted progression to ophthalmopathy with roughly 66% sensitivity and over 72% specificity, a median of approximately 6.5 months before onset. Ophthalmopathy was separated from stable hyperthyroidism by a 13 V-J signature model, with roughly 88% sensitivity and approximately 84% specificity obtained in cross-validation and 80%/75% obtained in testing.

The TCR beta CDR3 regions were amplified from RNA transcripts. For the first round of RT-PCR on the TCR CDR3, the HTBI primer set was used together with the Qiagen OneStep RT-PCR kit. The libraries were constructed in a second round of multiplex PCR and then size-selected and purified. The libraries were sequenced on an Illumina HiSeq2000 using paired-end 100 bp reads. The paper's data handling went like this. SOAPnuke was used to process the raw data, throwing out any read that contained adapters or uncalled bases, had a mean Phred below 15, or lacked an exact constant-primer or identifier match. COPE v1.2.5 was used to merge the high-quality paired reads, and each unique nucleotide sequence was defined as a clonotype. MiTCR v1.1 was used to align the clonotypes against IMGT TRBV, TRBD and TRBJ reference segments. The analysis was restricted to V-J combinations with a frequency above 0.0001, which together covered about 99% of the repertoires. The TCS score was defined as F50 (clonal expansion) divided by E x V (chaos), with BLOSUM62-based TCRdist calculated between CDR3 peptides within each V-J. Welch's t-statistics and random forest reduced around 550 V-J features to 13, which were used in a naive Bayes classifier (R e1071). TCRdb itself trimmed the public reads at Q25 with fastp, ran MiXCR and retained productive beta chains. One record per CDR3 amino acid sequence lists the most common genes and DNA. The V and J calls follow TCRdb's processing rather than the paper's. This sample is represented by roughly 530,000 distinct CDR3 sequences; 17% of them were singletons. The ten largest account for under 20% of the sample.

This clonotype was picked up many times. What this receptor recognizes is not known. Base qualities are not recorded, but no much larger clone differs from it by a single base. A distance of 20 bases separates the germline ends of V and J, which lose 5 bases and 1 base respectively. The CDR3, from cysteine to phenylalanine, totals 17 residues. The only DNA kept is the CDR3, 51 bases in frame from the first base. Per the germline V gene, SGHTA is the CDR1 and FQGTGA is the CDR2. Ophthalmopathy patients had moderately to severely active disease, with a Clinical Activity Score of 3 or more, a NOSPECS grade of 4 or more, and a disease duration of less than 3 months. Exclusion was applied to patients with uncontrolled infections, other autoimmune diseases, pregnancy or lactation. Diagnoses relied on clinical symptoms, serum thyroxine and TRAb, thyroid ultrasound and orbital computed tomography. PBMCs were separated from 7.5 to 10 ml of fresh peripheral blood using Ficoll-Paque density gradient centrifugation. Trizol reagent was used to extract total RNA, and RNA quality was then checked on an Agilent 2100 Bioanalyzer.

Sequenced: blood. This TCR derives from a woman aged 18 to 35 with Graves' ophthalmopathy. Here the chain combines TRBV7-3 and TRBJ2-5; the D gene is possibly TRBD2, with 6 bases matching. CDR3 region: CASSHGRGRSSQETQYF. The DNA reads as follows: TGTGCCAGCAGCCACGGTCGGGGGAGGTCGAGCCAAGAGACCCAGTACTTC.